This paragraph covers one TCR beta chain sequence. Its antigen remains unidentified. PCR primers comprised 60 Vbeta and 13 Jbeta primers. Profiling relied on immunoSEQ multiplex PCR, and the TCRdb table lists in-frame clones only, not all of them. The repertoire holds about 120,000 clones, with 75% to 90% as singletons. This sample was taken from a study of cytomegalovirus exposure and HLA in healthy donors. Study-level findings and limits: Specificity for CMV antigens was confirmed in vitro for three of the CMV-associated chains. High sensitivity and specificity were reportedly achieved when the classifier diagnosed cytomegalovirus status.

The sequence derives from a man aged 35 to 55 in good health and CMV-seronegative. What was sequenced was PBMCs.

CDR3 sequence (DNA): TGTGCCAGCAGCAAATATTCGTGGGACTATCGCCGGGATCAGCCCCAGCATTTT. It yields the protein CASSKYSWDYRRDQPQHF. V is TRBV21-1 and J is TRBJ1-5. TRBV21-1 is a pseudogene segment. CDR3 length equals 18 residues.